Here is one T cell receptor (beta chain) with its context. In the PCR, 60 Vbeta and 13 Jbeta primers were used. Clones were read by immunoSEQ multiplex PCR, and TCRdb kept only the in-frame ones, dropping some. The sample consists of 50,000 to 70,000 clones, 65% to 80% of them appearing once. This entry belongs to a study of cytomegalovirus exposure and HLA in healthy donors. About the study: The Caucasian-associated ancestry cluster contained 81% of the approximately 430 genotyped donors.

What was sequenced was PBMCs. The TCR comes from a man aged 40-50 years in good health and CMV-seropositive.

Written as DNA, the CDR3 is TGTGCCAGCAGCTTCACAGTAGAAGAGACCCAGTACTTC. Protein sequence: CASSFTVEETQYF. The rearrangement joins TRBV11-3 to TRBJ2-5; D is unclear. Deletions cut 3 bases from V and 3 bases from J, with 8 bases between. Germline V lookup: CDR1 SGHNT, CDR2 YENEEA. The CDR3 length is 13 residues.